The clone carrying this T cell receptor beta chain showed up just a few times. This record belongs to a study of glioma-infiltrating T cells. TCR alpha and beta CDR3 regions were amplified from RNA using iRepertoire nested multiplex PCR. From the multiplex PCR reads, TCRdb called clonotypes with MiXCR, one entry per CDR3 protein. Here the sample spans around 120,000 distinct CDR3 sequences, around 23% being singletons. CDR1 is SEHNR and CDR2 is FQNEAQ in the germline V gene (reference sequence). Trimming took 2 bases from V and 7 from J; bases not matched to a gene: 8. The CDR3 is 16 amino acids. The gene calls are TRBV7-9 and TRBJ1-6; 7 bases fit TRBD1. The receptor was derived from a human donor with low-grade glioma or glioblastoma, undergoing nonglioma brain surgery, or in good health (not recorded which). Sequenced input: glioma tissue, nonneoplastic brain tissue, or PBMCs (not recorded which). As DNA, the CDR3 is TGTGCCAGCAGCTTAAGGGGGACAGCTGGGAATTCACCCCTCCACTTT. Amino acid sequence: CASSLRGTAGNSPLHF.